The sequence of this T cell receptor (beta chain) was determined in a study of beta chain features in type 1 diabetes. Study-wide results and caveats: There were fewer insertions and more deletions at the VDJ junctions of type 1 diabetes patients.

This clone was seen only a few times. Its specificity is unknown. This CDR3 spans 11 amino acids. Germline values: CDR1 MNHEY, CDR2 SVGAGI. V lost 4 bases and J 11 bases, leaving 12 bases between the germline ends. Expressed TCRB transcripts got sequenced, as all isolated RNA was reverse transcribed. Measured with immunoSEQ multiplex PCR; TCRdb has only the in-frame clones, and not every one. The table records approximately 470,000 clones, about 29% of them present only once. This TCR was sampled from a man in his late teens or twenties in good health. The chain recombines TRBV6-5 with TRBJ2-7; D ambiguous. Material for sequencing was naive CD4+ T cells from blood. The CDR3 here is CASSSVRGEYF. For the CDR3, the DNA is TGTGCCAGCAGTTCCGTTCGTGGGGAGTACTTC.